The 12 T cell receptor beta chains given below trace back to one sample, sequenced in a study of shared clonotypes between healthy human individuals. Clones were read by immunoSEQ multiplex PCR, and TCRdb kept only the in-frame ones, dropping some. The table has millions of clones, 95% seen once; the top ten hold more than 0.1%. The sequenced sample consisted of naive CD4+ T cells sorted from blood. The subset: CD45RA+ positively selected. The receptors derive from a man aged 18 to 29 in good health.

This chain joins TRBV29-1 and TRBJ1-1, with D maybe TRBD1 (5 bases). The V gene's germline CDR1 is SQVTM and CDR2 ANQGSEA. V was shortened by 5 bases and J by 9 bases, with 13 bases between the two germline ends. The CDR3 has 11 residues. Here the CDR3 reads CSVLGGTQAFF. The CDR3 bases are TGCAGCGTTCTAGGAGGGACCCAAGCTTTCTTT.

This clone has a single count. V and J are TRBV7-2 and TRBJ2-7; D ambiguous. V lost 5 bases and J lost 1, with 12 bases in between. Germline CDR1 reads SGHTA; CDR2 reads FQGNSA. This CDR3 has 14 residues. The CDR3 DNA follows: TGTGCCAGCAGCCTTCTACTCCTTTCCTACGAGCAGTACTTC. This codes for CASSLLLLSYEQYF.

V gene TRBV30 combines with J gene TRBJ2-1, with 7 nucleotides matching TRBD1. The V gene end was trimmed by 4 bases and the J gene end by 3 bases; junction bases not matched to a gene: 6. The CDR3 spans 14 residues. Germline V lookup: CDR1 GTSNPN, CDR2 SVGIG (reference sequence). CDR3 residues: CAWTGNRGYNEQFF. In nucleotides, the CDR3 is TGTGCCTGGACCGGAAACAGGGGCTACAATGAGCAGTTCTTC.

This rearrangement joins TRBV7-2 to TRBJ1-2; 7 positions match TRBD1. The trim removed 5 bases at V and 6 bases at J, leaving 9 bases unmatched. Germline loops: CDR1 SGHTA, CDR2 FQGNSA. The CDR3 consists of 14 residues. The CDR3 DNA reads TGTGCCAGCAGCGCAGACAGGGTTGCGAATGGCTACACCTTC. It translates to CASSADRVANGYTF.

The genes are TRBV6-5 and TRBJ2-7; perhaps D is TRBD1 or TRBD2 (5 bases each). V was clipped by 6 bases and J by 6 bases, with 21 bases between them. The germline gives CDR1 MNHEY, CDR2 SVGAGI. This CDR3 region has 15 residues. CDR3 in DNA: TGTGCCAGCAGCTTCGGGACCCACGGGCGTGGCGAGCAGTACTTC. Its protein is CASSFGTHGRGEQYF.

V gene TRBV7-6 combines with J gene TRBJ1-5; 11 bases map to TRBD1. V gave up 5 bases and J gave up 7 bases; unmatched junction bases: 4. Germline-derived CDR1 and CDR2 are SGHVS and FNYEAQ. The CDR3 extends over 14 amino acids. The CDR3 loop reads CASSPGTGGQPQHF. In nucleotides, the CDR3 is TGTGCCAGCAGCCCTGGGACAGGGGGACAGCCCCAGCATTTT.

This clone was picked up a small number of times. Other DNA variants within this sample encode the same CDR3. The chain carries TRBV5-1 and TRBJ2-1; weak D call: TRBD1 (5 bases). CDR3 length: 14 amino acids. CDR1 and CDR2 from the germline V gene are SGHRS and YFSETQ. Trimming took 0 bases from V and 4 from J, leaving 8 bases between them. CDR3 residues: CASSLETAYNEQFF. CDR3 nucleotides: TGCGCCAGCAGCTTGGAGACAGCTTACAATGAGCAGTTCTTC. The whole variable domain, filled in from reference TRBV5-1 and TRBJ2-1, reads KAGVTQTPRYLIKTRGQQVTLSCSPISGHRSVSWYQQTPGQGLQFLFEYFSETQRNKGNFPGRFSGRQFSNSRSEMNVSTLELGDSALYLCASSLETAYNEQFFGPGTRLTVL.

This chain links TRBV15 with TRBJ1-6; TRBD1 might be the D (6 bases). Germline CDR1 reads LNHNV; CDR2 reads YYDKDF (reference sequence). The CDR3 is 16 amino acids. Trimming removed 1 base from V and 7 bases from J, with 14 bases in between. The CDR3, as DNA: TGTGCCACCAGCAGAGCGGGGGGCGCGAAGAATTCACCCCTCCACTTT. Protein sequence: CATSRAGGAKNSPLHF.

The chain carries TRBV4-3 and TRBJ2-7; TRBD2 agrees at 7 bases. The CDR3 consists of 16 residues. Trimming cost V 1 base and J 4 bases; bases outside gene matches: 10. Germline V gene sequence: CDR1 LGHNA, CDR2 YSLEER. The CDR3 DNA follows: TGCGCCAGCAGCCAAGTCGCTCTAGCGGATAAATACGAGCAGTACTTC. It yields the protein CASSQVALADKYEQYF.

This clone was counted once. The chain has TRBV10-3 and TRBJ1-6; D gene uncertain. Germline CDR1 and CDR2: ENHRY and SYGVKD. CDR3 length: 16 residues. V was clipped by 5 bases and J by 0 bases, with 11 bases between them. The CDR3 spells CAISQTDSSYNSPLHF. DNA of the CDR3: TGTGCCATCAGTCAAACGGATAGCTCCTATAATTCACCCCTCCACTTT.

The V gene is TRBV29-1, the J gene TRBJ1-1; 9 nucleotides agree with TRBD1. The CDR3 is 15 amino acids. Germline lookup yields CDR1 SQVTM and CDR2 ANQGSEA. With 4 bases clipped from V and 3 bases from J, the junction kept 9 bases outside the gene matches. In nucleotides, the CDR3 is TGCAGCGTTGGCGGGACAGGGATCGGGGACACTGAAGCTTTCTTT. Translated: CSVGGTGIGDTEAFF.

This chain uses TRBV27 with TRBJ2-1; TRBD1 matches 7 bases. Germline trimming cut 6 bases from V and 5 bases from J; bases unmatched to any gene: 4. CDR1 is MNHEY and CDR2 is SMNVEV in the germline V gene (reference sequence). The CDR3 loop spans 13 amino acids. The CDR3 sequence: CASRRGGNNEQFF. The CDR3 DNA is TGTGCCAGCAGACGAGGGGGCAACAATGAGCAGTTCTTC.